This T cell receptor beta chain was sequenced during a study of CD8 T cells in ankylosing spondylitis. The CDR3 runs 15 residues. V dropped 6 bases and J dropped 4; count of bases not matched to a gene: 9. Germline assignment: CDR1 DFQATT and CDR2 SNEGSKA (reference sequence). Quantitative 5'-RACE with molecular barcodes was used to make the TCR beta libraries. TCRdb processed the 5' RACE reads anew with MiXCR; each CDR3 protein has one entry. The sample has fewer than 200,000 distinct CDR3 sequences, about 20% seen once. Regarding the study as a whole: Within matched ankylosing spondylitis synovial fluid, disease-linked clones were reportedly significantly enriched. Previous work reported some of these motif variants in the synovial fluid and blood of reactive arthritis. What appeared characteristic of ankylosing spondylitis blood was a TCR beta motif of fewer than ten highly homologous variants.

About this clonotype: The target antigen is unknown.

The receptor was derived from a male donor aged 10 to 30 with ankylosing spondylitis or in good health (not recorded which). Input material: blood, either unsorted or a sorted T cell fraction (not recorded which). The V call is TRBV20-1, the J call TRBJ2-1; 10 positions agree with TRBD2. The CDR3 sequence is CSAGLAEEGYNEQFF. In nucleotides, the CDR3 is TGCAGTGCCGGACTAGCGGAAGAAGGGTACAATGAGCAGTTCTTC.